This T cell receptor (beta chain) stems from a study of T-cell memory formation after mild COVID-19 (dated by TCRdb to about 2021). Study-wide context: Most TCR sequence clusters were specific to one of the two donors. Longitudinal TCRalpha and TCRbeta repertoire sequencing tracked T-cell clones expanding and contracting after mild COVID-19 in two donors. Two young, previously healthy adult volunteers made up the cohort, one male and one female. What the study reported, not specific to this receptor: The second-wave clones that peaked on day 37 were not confirmed to be SARS-CoV-2 specific. Contracting CD4+ clones appeared mostly in the CM and EM memory subsets, whereas CD8+ clones were enriched in EMRA. Only a couple of mild cases were covered by the study, and larger cohorts that include severe cases with pre-infection samples were considered necessary. Some responding clones were detected in pre-infection memory, suggesting pre-existing cross-reactive memory T cells joined the SARS-CoV-2 response. From day 15 to 85, contracting clones showed balanced CD4/CD8 phenotypes, whereas a second wave of clones that expanded from day 15 to 37 leaned towards CD4+.

Ficoll-Paque density gradient centrifugation was the method used to isolate PBMCs. The data were produced on an Illumina NovaSeq 6000. TCRalpha and TCRbeta cDNA libraries were built by 5'RACE with constant-segment primers, adding sample barcodes and unique molecular identifiers. RNA was extracted from every sample with Trizol reagent. Libraries were amplified in two PCR steps, with a second sample barcode and Illumina TruSeq adapters added in the second step. Libraries were sequenced on an Illumina NovaSeq with 2 x 150 bp paired-end reads. Concerning the study's data processing: Reads were demultiplexed and collapsed into UMI-guided consensus sequences with migec v1.2.7. Using mixcr v2.1.11, UMI consensuses were aligned to TRA and TRB V and J templates and then assembled into clonotypes. Expanded or contracted clonotypes were those called significant by both edgeR and NoisET, with noise models trained on biological replicates. For edgeR calls, a false discovery rate-adjusted p below 0.01 and a log2 fold-change threshold of 1 were applied. PCA with hierarchical clustering of max-normalized trajectories of the 1000 most abundant clonotypes was used as exploratory dynamics analysis. Separately sequenced CD4+ and CD8+ repertoires were used to assign the CD4 or CD8 phenotype of responding clones. TCRdb redid the processing of the public reads, applying fastp at Q25 and MiXCR, and retained in-frame beta chains. CDR3 protein sequences are deduplicated, and each keeps its most common genes and DNA. The V and J calls reflect TCRdb's pipeline rather than the authors' work. The table for this sample lists roughly 280,000 distinct CDR3 sequences; roughly 8.2% of them were counted only once. 22% of the sample comes from the top ten.

On this clonotype: Its antigen is not yet known. No much larger clonotype is one base removed from it; base qualities were not supplied.

CDR1 MNHEY and CDR2 SVGAGI were looked up in the germline V gene. Here V drops 8 bases and J drops 2 bases, and the junction holds 5 bases not matched to any gene. The CDR3, cysteine through phenylalanine, is 14 amino acids long. Only the CDR3 DNA is retained, 42 bases long and in frame from the first base. The clonotype comes from a man aged 18 to 30 who had mild COVID-19 (a few samples of this study predate the infection). The sample titles of this study are shuffled in the database, so cell type and time point are left out; the donor was told from shared clones. The sample was PBMCs or a T cell subset sorted from them (not recorded which). The chain is assembled from TRBV6-5 and TRBJ2-3, with 9 bases aligning to TRBD1. The nucleotide sequence is TGTGCCAGCGTCCGGACAGGGGACACAGATACGCAGTATTTT. This is translated as CASVRTGDTDTQYF.